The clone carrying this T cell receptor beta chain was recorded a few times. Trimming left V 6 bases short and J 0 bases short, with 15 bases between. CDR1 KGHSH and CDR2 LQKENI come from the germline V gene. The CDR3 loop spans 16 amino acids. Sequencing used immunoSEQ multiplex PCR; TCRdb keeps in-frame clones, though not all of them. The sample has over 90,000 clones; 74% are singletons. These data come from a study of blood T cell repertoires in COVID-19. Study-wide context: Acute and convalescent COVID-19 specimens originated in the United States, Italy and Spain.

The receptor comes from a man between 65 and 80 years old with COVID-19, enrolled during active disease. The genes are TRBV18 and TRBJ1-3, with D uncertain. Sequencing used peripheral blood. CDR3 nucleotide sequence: TGTGCCAGCTCGCGGAACCCCAGAGCCTCTGGAAACACCATATATTTT. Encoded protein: CASSRNPRASGNTIYF.